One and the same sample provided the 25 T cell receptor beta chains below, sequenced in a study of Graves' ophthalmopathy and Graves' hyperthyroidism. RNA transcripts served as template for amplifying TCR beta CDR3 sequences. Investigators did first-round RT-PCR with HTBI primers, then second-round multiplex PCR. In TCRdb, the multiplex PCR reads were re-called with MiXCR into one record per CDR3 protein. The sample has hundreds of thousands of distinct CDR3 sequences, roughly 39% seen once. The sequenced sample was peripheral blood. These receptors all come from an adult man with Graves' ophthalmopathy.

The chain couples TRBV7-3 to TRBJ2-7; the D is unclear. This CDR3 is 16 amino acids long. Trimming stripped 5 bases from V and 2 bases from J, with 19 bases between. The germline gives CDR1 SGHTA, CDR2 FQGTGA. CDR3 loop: CASSPPPGPNTYEQYF. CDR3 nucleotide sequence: TGTGCCAGCAGCCCCCCCCCAGGTCCGAATACCTACGAGCAGTACTTC. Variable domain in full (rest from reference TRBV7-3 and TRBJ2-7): GAGVSQTPSNKVTEKGKYVELRCDPISGHTALYWYRQSLGQGPEFLIYFQGTGAADDSGLPNDRFFAVRPEGSVSTLKIQRTERGDSAVYLCASSPPPGPNTYEQYFGPGTRLTVT.

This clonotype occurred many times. The CDR3 loop is CASRPRGRETQYF. DNA of the CDR3: TGTGCCAGCAGGCCCAGGGGCAGAGAGACCCAGTACTTC. The chain has TRBV12-3 or TRBV12-4 and TRBJ2-5; possibly TRBD1 for D (6 bases). Trimming cost V 6 bases and J 4 bases, with 12 bases left between them. The length of the CDR3 is 13 residues.

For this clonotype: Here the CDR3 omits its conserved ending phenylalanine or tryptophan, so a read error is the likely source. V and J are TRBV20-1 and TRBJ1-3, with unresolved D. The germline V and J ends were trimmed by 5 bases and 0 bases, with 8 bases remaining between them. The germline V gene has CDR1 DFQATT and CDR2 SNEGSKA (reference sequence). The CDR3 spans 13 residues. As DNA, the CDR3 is TGCAGTGCTCCACATCTCTCTGGAAACACCATATATCTT. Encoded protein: CSAPHLSGNTIYL.

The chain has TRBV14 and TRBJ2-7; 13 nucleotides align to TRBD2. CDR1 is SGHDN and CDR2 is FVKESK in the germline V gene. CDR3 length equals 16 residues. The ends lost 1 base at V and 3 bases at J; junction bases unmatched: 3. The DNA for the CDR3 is TGTGCCAGCAGCCAAGGACTAGCGGGAGGTTGCTACGAGCAGTACTTC. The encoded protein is CASSQGLAGGCYEQYF.

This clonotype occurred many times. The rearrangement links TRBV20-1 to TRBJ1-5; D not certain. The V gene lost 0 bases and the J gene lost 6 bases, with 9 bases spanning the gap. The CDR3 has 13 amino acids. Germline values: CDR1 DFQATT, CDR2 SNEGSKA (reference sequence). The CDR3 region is CSAREAGSQPQHF. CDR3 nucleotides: TGCAGTGCTAGAGAAGCAGGTAGTCAGCCCCAGCATTTT.

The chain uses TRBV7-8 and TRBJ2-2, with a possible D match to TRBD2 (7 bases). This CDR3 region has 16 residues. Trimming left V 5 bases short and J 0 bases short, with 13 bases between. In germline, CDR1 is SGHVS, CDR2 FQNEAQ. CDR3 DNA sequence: TGTGCCAGCAGCCCGAGGGGGGGGTCGAACACCGGGGAGCTGTTTTTT. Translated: CASSPRGGSNTGELFF.

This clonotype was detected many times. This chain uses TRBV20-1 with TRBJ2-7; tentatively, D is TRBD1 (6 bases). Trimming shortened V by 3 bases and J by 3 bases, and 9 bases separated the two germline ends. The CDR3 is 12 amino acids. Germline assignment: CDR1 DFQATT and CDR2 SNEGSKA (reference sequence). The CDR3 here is CSASLQGYEQYF. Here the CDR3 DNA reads TGCAGTGCTAGTTTACAGGGCTACGAGCAGTACTTC.

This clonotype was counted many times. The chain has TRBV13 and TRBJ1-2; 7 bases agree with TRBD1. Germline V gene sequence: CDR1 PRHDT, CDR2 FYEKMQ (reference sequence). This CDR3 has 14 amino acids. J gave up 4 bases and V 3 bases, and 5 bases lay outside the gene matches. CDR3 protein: CASSFGGGSYGYTF. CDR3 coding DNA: TGTGCCAGCAGCTTTGGAGGGGGCAGCTATGGCTACACCTTC.

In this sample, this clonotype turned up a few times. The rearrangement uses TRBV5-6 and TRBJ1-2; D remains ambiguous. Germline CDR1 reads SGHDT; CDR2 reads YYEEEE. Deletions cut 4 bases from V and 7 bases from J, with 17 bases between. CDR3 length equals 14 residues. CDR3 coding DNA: TGTGCCAGCAGCCAATCCGGCCTACTGGGTGGCTACACCTTC. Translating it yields CASSQSGLLGGYTF.

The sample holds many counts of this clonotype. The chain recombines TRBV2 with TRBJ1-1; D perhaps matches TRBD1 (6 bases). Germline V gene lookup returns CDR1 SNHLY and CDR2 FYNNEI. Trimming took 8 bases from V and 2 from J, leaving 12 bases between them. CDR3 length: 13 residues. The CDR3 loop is CASVTGANTEAFF. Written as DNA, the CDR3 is TGTGCCAGCGTGACGGGGGCAAACACTGAAGCTTTCTTT.

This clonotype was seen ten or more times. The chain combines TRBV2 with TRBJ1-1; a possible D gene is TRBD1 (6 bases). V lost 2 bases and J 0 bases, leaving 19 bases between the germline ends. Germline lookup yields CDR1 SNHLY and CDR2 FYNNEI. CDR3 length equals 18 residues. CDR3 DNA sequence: TGTGCCAGCAGTGAACCCGAAAAGGGACAAATCATGAACACTGAAGCTTTCTTT. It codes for CASSEPEKGQIMNTEAFF. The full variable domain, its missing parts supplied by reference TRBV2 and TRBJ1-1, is EPEVTQTPSHQVTQMGQEVILRCVPISNHLYFYWYRQILGQKVEFLVSFYNNEISEKSEIFDDQFSVERPDGSNFTLKIRSTKLEDSAMYFCASSEPEKGQIMNTEAFFGQGTRLTVV.

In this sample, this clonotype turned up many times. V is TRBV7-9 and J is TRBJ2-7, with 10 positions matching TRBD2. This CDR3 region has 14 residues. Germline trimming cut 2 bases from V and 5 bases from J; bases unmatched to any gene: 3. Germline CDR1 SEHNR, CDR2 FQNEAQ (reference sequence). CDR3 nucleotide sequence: TGTGCCAGCAGCTTAACTAGCGGGACGAACGAGCAGTACTTC. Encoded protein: CASSLTSGTNEQYF.

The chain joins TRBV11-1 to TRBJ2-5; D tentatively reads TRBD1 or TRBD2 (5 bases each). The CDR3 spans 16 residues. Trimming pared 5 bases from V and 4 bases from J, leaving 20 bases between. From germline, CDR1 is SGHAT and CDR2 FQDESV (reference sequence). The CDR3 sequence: CASSVSGTPAVETQYF. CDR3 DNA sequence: TGTGCCAGCAGCGTATCCGGGACCCCCGCGGTAGAGACCCAGTACTTC.

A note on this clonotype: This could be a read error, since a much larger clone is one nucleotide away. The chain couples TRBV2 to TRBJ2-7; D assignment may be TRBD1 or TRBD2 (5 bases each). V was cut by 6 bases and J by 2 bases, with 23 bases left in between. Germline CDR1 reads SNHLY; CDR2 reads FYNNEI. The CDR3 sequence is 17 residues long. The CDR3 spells CASSFRDALTCPYEQYF. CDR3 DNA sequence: TGTGCCAGCAGCTTCCGGGACGCCCTTACTTGTCCCTACGAGCAGTACTTC.

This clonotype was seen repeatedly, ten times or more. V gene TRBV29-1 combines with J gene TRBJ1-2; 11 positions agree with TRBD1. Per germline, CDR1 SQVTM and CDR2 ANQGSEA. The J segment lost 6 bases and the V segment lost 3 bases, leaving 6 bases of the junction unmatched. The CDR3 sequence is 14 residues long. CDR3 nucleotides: TGCAGCGTTGAGAGAGGACAGGGGGCTGATGGCTACACCTTC. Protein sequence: CSVERGQGADGYTF.

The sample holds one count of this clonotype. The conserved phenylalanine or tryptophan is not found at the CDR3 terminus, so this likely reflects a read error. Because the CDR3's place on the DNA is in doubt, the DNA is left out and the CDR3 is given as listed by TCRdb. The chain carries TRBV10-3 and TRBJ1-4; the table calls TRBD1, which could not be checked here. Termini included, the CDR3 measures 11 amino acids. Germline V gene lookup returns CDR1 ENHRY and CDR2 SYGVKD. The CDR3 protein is CAILRDTNSNY.

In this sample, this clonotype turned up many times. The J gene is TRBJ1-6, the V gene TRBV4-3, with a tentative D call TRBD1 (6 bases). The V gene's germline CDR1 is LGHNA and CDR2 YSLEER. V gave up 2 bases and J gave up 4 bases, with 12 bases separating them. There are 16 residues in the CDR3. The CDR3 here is CASSQTGTKYNSPLHF. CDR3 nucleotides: TGCGCCAGCAGCCAAACCGGGACAAAGTATAATTCACCCCTCCACTTT.

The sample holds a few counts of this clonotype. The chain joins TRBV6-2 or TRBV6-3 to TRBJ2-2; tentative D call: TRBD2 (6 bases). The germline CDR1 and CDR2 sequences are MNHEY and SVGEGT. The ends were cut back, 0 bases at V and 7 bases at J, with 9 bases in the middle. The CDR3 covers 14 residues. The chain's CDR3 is CASSYSGGNGELFF. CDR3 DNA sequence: TGTGCCAGCAGTTACTCAGGAGGGAACGGGGAGCTGTTTTTT.

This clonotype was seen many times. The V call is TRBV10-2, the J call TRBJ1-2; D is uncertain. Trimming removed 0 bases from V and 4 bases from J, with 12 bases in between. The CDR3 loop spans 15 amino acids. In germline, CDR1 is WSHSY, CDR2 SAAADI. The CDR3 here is CASSESSGRIYGYTF. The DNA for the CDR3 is TGCGCCAGCAGTGAGTCGTCGGGTCGCATCTATGGCTACACCTTC.

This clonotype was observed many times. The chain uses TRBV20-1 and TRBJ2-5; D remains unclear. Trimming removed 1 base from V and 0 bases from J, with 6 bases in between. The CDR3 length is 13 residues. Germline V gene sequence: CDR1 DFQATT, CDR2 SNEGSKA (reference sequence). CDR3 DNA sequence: TGCAGTGCTAGAGTTACTAACCAAGAGACCCAGTACTTC. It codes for CSARVTNQETQYF.

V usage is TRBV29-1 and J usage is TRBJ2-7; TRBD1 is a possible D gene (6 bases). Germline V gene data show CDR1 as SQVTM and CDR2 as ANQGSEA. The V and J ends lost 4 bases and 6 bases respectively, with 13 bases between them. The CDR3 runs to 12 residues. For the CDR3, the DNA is TGCAGCGTTGGCCGGACAGTACGCGAGCAGTACTTC. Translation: CSVGRTVREQYF.

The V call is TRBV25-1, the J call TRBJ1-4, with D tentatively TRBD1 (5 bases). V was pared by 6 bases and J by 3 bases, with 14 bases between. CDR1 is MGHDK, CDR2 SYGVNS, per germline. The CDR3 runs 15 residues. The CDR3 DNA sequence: TGTGCCAGCAGAGATCCCGGGGCAGCTAATGAAAAACTGTTTTTT. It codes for CASRDPGAANEKLFF.

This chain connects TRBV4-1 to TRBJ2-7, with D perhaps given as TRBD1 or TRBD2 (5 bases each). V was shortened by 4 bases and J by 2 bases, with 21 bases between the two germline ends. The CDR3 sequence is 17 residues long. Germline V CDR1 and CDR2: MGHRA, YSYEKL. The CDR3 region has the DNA TGCGCCAGCAGCCGATATTTACCCCGGGACGGTACCTACGAGCAGTACTTC. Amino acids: CASSRYLPRDGTYEQYF.

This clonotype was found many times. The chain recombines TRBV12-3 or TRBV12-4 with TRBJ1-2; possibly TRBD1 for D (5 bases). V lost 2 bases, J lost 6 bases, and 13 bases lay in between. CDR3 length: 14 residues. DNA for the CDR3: TGTGCCAGCAGTTTAAGGACATCCTCGAATGGCTACACCTTC. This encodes CASSLRTSSNGYTF.

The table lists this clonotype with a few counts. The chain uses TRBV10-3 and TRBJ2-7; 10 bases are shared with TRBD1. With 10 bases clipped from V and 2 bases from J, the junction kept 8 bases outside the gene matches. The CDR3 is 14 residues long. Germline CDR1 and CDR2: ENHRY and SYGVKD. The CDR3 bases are TGTGCCAGCGTAGGGACAGGGGATGCCTACGAGCAGTACTTC. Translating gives CASVGTGDAYEQYF.